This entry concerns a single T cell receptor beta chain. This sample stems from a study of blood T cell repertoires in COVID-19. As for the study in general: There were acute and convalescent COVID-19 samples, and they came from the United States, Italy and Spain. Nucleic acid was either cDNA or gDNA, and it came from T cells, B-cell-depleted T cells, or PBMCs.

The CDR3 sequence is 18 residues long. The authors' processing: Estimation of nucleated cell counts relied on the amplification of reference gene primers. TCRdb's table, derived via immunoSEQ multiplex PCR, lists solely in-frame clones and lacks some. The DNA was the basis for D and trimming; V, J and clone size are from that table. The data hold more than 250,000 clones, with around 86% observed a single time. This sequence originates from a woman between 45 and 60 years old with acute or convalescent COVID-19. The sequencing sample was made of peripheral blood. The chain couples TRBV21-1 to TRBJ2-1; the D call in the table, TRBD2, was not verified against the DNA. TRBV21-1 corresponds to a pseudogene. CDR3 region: CASSKCRTGTSAEDEQFF. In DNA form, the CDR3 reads TGTGCCAGCAGCAAATGCCGTACGGGGACTAGCGCGGAGGATGAGCAGTTCTTC.